This T cell receptor (beta chain) comes out of a study of OX40 agonist ivuxolimab in advanced cancers. Study information: The patients received ivuxolimab by intravenous route every 2 weeks at 0.01 to 10 mg/kg. Of the participants, under 50% had some prior anti-PD-1, anti-PD-L1 or anti-CTLA-4 therapy, which was allowed.

Points from the study as a whole: Among the least clonally expanded were partial responders at 0.1-3.0 mg/kg. The average count of expanded clones was higher among CD8+ T cells than among CD4+.

TCRdb's copy holds only in-frame clones and misses some; the assay was immunoSEQ multiplex PCR. The sample has 70,000 to 95,000 clones, about 86% seen once. Comments on this clone: Its antigen remains unknown.

CDR1 and CDR2 (germline): SGHAT, FQNNGV. The V end was cut by 3 bases, the J end by 4 bases, with 6 bases between. The CDR3 spans 12 residues. The chain uses TRBV11-2 and TRBJ1-2, with a tentative D call TRBD1 (6 bases). This specimen consisted of CD4+ or CD8+ T cells sorted from blood, obtained in a trial of the OX40 agonist ivuxolimab. This clonotype was sampled from an adult with an advanced solid tumor such as melanoma, head and neck, liver or kidney cancer. The CDR3 sequence is CASSLDSYGYTF. In nucleotides, the CDR3 is TGTGCCAGCAGCTTGGACAGCTATGGCTACACCTTC.